The rows below give T cell receptor beta chains drawn from one sample of a study of blood T cell repertoires in COVID-19. Sequenced by immunoSEQ multiplex PCR; TCRdb stores in-frame clones only, minus some. The data show a few hundred thousand clones, more than 75% seen once. Material for sequencing was PBMCs or T cells enriched from blood (not recorded which). These receptors were collected from a woman in her forties or fifties who had been exposed to COVID-19. Each CDR3 is given without its conserved first and last residue. D genes are given only for firm matches. Only part of the rows carry a size: once, few, many, or a class if the clone is expanded.

clone_size,j_call,d_call,cdr3_length,v_call,cdr3_aa
NA,TRBJ1-1,NA,10,TRBV30,ACRTADTEAF
NA,TRBJ1-2,NA,13,TRBV10-3,AISGGGATVYGYT
NA,TRBJ2-7,NA,9,TRBV20-1,SASVTYEQY
NA,TRBJ2-7,TRBD2,13,TRBV7-2,ASSLAASGPYEQY
NA,TRBJ1-2,NA,11,TRBV6-1,ASSEQINYGYT
NA,TRBJ1-2,NA,12,TRBV9,ASSPRGFGYGYT
NA,TRBJ2-7,NA,9,TRBV2,ATITDYEQY
NA,TRBJ2-2,TRBD1,13,TRBV5-1,ASSPRGPNTGELF
few,TRBJ1-2,TRBD1,12,TRBV3-1/TRBV3-2,ASSHSTGRRGYT
medium-sized,TRBJ2-2,NA,11,TRBV7-9,ASSFSGNRELF
NA,TRBJ2-5,TRBD1,14,TRBV9,ASSGPTGGFQETQY
NA,TRBJ2-7,TRBD1,13,TRBV15,ATSRLGQGAYEQY
NA,TRBJ1-2,TRBD1,13,TRBV9,ASSVMTGEADGYT
once,TRBJ2-3,TRBD2,12,TRBV2,ASRPGGPSDTQY
NA,TRBJ2-5,NA,14,TRBV6-6,ASSYSVNREQETQY
NA,TRBJ1-1,TRBD1,12,TRBV6-5,AIKMDRLNTEAF
NA,TRBJ1-5,NA,11,TRBV19,ASTGVRNQPQH
NA,TRBJ1-3,NA,12,TRBV6-1,ASSESGAGGTIY
NA,TRBJ2-3,NA,12,TRBV10-3,AISESRVLDTQY
NA,TRBJ1-1,TRBD1,11,TRBV2,ASRQGRVTEAF
NA,TRBJ1-2,NA,15,TRBV29-1,SVGVRVGQRANYGYT
once,TRBJ1-6,NA,16,TRBV19,ASRTGSQGGSYNSPLH
NA,TRBJ1-1,NA,14,TRBV10-3,AISEGRGLSNTEAF
NA,TRBJ1-5,NA,15,TRBV7-8,ASSLVGILGENQPQH
NA,TRBJ1-1,TRBD1,15,TRBV9,ASSSRRTGVLYTEAF
NA,TRBJ2-1,TRBD1,14,TRBV18,ASSPQDRKGYNEQF
NA,TRBJ1-2,NA,14,TRBV5-6,ASSLVSGVGPLGYT
NA,TRBJ1-1,NA,11,TRBV12-5,ASGSPPMTEAF
NA,TRBJ1-1,TRBD1,13,TRBV7-9,ASSTGGHKDTEAF
NA,TRBJ1-2,TRBD1,13,TRBV2,ASSDPGTGDYGYT
NA,TRBJ1-5,TRBD1,13,TRBV19,ASSPLGQAIQPQH
NA,TRBJ1-1,NA,9,TRBV28,ASVTGYWAF
NA,TRBJ2-3,NA,9,TRBV12-5,ASGIGDTQY
NA,TRBJ2-7,NA,12,TRBV2,ASSEALRGYEQY
NA,TRBJ1-1,TRBD1,12,TRBV5-1,ASSLARGATEAF
NA,TRBJ1-4,TRBD1,14,TRBV5-1,ASSAGTGGVGEKLF
NA,TRBJ2-1,NA,10,TRBV4-1,ASSQVSGEQF
NA,TRBJ2-3,NA,13,TRBV5-1,ASSLGSRGSDTQY
many,TRBJ2-7,NA,12,TRBV7-9,ASSSPGEPYEQY
few,TRBJ2-7,TRBD1,14,TRBV4-1,ASSQLPGQGFYEQY
NA,TRBJ2-7,NA,9,TRBV6-2/TRBV6-3,ASSSYYEQY